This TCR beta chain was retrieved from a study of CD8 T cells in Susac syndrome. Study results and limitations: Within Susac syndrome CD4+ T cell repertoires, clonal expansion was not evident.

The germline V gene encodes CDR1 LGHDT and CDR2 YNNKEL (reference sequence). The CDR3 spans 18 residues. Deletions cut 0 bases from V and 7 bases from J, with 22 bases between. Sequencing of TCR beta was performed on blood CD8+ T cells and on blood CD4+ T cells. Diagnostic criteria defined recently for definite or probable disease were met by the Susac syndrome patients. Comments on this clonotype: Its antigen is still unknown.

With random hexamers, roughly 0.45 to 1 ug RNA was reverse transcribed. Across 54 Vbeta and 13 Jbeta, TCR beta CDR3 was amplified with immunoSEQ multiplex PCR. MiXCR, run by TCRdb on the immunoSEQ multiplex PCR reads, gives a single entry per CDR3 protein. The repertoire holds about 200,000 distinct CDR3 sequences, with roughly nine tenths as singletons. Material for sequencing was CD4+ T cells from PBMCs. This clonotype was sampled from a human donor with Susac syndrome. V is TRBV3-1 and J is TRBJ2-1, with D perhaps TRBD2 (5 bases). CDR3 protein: CASSQDSTLASGGNEQFF. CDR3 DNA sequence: TGTGCCAGCAGCCAAGACTCCACTCTAGCTTCGGGTGGGAATGAGCAGTTCTTC.